One and the same sample provided the 31 T cell receptor beta chains below, sequenced in a study of T cell repertoires in cytomegalovirus infection. TCRdb re-analysed the reads in MiXCR, keeping a single row per CDR3 protein. The data contain roughly 250,000 distinct CDR3 sequences, about 12% of them singletons. The sequenced material came from PBMCs. Receptors originate from a human donor in good health (CMV status not recorded). Some clones in this sample may be carry-over from other donors' samples.

This clonotype was observed a few times. The genes are TRBV29-1 and TRBJ2-1, with a possible D match to TRBD1 (6 bases). The V gene's germline CDR1 is SQVTM and CDR2 ANQGSEA. CDR3 length: 12 amino acids. The CDR3 bases are TGCAGTCCGGGACACAGCTACAATGAGCAGTTCTTC. It specifies CSPGHSYNEQFF.

The rearrangement links TRBV29-1 to TRBJ1-2; weak D call: TRBD1 (6 bases). This CDR3 spans 14 amino acids. The germline CDR1 and CDR2 sequences are SQVTM and ANQGSEA. V shed 3 bases and J shed 0 bases, with 11 bases lying between them. DNA of the CDR3: TGCAGCGTTGACCTGGGACAAACTAACTATGGCTACACCTTC. Its protein product is CSVDLGQTNYGYTF. The whole variable domain, remainder taken from reference TRBV29-1 and TRBJ1-2, is SAVISQKPSRDICQRGTSLTIQCQVDSQVTMMFWYRQQPGQSLTLIATANQGSEATYESGFVIDKFPISRPNLTFSTLTVSNMSPEDSSIYLCSVDLGQTNYGYTFGSGTRLTVV.

This clonotype was detected ten times or more. The genes are TRBV7-9 and TRBJ1-5; 7 bases line up with TRBD1. Trimming removed 1 base from V and 3 bases from J; junction bases left unmatched: 3. Per the germline V gene, CDR1 is SEHNR and CDR2 is FQNEAQ (reference sequence). CDR3 length: 15 residues. For the CDR3, the DNA is TGTGCCAGCAGCTTAGGGACAGGTCCCAATCAGCCCCAGCATTTT. Encoded protein: CASSLGTGPNQPQHF.

The chain couples TRBV27 to TRBJ2-2, with D perhaps TRBD1 (6 bases). This CDR3 has 15 residues. Trimming pared 5 bases from V and 7 bases from J, leaving 17 bases between. Germline V gives CDR1 MNHEY, CDR2 SMNVEV (reference sequence). CDR3 sequence reads: CASSPPGTYGGELFF. The CDR3 region has the DNA TGTGCCAGCAGTCCCCCGGGGACATACGGCGGGGAGCTGTTTTTT.

This clonotype was counted only a few times. CDR3 in DNA: TGTGCCAGCAGCTGGGGCAAAAGCGGGAACACCGGGGAGCTGTTTTTT. It is translated as CASSWGKSGNTGELFF. The J gene is TRBJ2-2, the V gene TRBV7-3; the D gene could be TRBD1 or TRBD2 (5 bases each). Per the germline V gene, CDR1 is SGHTA and CDR2 is FQGTGA. V lost 4 bases and J lost 1, with 13 bases in between. The CDR3 loop spans 16 amino acids.

J is TRBJ2-5 and V is TRBV20-1; either TRBD1 or TRBD2 may fit D (5 bases each). The ends were cut back, 5 bases at V and 0 bases at J, with 16 bases in the middle. Germline CDR1 and CDR2: DFQATT and SNEGSKA (reference sequence). The CDR3 is made up of 15 amino acids. CDR3 protein: CSAAAPGPYQETQYF. The CDR3 bases are TGCAGTGCTGCTGCTCCGGGACCGTACCAAGAGACCCAGTACTTC.

This clonotype was detected only a few times. This chain connects TRBV7-9 to TRBJ2-3; maybe TRBD2 (6 bases). Germline assignment: CDR1 SEHNR and CDR2 FQNEAQ (reference sequence). There are 17 residues in the CDR3. V was shortened by 0 bases and J by 1 base, with 14 bases between the two germline ends. The CDR3 DNA follows: TGTGCCAGCAGCTTAGCGGGACTTCCCTCTGGCACAGATACGCAGTATTTT. Translating gives CASSLAGLPSGTDTQYF. Using reference TRBV7-9 and TRBJ2-3 for the parts outside the CDR3, the full variable domain is DTGVSQNPRHKITKRGQNVTFRCDPISEHNRLYWYRQTLGQGPEFLTYFQNEAQLEKSRLLSDRFSAERPKGSFSTLEIQRTEQGDSAMYLCASSLAGLPSGTDTQYFGPGTRLTVL.

Only a few counts were recorded for this clonotype. The CDR3 sequence: CASRDRLYEQYF. The DNA of the CDR3 is TGTGCCAGCCGGGACAGGCTTTACGAGCAGTACTTC. This chain uses TRBV2 with TRBJ2-7; TRBD1 matches at 8 bases. The CDR3 spans 12 residues. With 8 bases clipped from V and 4 bases from J, the junction kept 4 bases outside the gene matches. In germline, CDR1 is SNHLY, CDR2 FYNNEI.

The chain combines TRBV18 with TRBJ1-5; tentative D call: TRBD1 (5 bases). V shed 3 bases and J shed 4 bases, with 13 bases lying between them. This CDR3 comprises 15 residues. CDR1 is KGHSH, CDR2 LQKENI, per germline. Written as DNA, the CDR3 is TGTGCCAGCTCACCGGGCAGGGTAGAAAATCAGCCCCAGCATTTT. Residues: CASSPGRVENQPQHF.

This clonotype was seen ten or more times. The chain links TRBV7-8 to TRBJ2-7; 10 bases are a match to TRBD1. CDR3 size: 13 residues. Unmatched junction bases numbered 2, after V lost 4 bases and J lost 5 bases. Germline CDR1 is SGHVS and CDR2 is FQNEAQ. The chain's CDR3 is CASSWDRGHEQYF. The CDR3, as DNA: TGTGCCAGCAGCTGGGACAGGGGTCACGAGCAGTACTTC. The variable domain in full, with the rest retrieved from reference TRBV7-8 and TRBJ2-7, is GAGVSQSPRYKVAKRGQDVALRCDPISGHVSLFWYQQALGQGPEFLTYFQNEAQLDKSGLPSDRFFAERPEGSVSTLKIQRTQQEDSAVYLCASSWDRGHEQYFGPGTRLTVT.

This clonotype has a count of ten or more. V and J are TRBV7-3 and TRBJ2-3; D perhaps matches TRBD1 (5 bases). This CDR3 is built from 15 residues. V lost 4 bases and J lost 0, with 11 bases in between. Germline V lookup: CDR1 SGHTA, CDR2 FQGTGA. For the CDR3, the DNA is TGTGCCAGCAGCTCCGGACAATTTAGCACAGATACGCAGTATTTT. Protein sequence: CASSSGQFSTDTQYF.

The table lists this clonotype with many counts. J is TRBJ2-7 and V is TRBV7-8; no clear D. V lost 3 bases, J lost 3 bases, and 15 bases lay in between. The CDR3 spans 15 residues. Germline loops: CDR1 SGHVS, CDR2 FQNEAQ. In nucleotides, the CDR3 is TGTGCCAGCAGCTTTGGTATGAACGGATTCTACGAGCAGTACTTC. Translating it yields CASSFGMNGFYEQYF.

This clonotype was found a few times. J is TRBJ2-3 and V is TRBV10-3; D uncertain. The CDR3 spans 11 residues. Per germline, CDR1 ENHRY and CDR2 SYGVKD. Trimming took off 11 bases at V and 5 bases at J, with 11 bases between the two ends. The chain's CDR3 is CASLAKDTQYF. Written as DNA, the CDR3 is TGTGCCTCCCTCGCAAAAGATACGCAGTATTTT.

This clonotype was seen at least ten times. This chain links TRBV7-2 with TRBJ2-5; tentative D call: TRBD2 (5 bases). Germline CDR1 and CDR2: SGHTA and FQGNSA. This CDR3 is 13 amino acids long. Deletions cut 8 bases from V and 5 bases from J, with 15 bases between. CDR3 in DNA: TGTGCCAGCGTCCTCGTCCCGGGGGAGACCCAGTACTTC. Its translation is CASVLVPGETQYF.

This clonotype has ten or more counts. The chain uses TRBV2 and TRBJ1-2, with a possible D match to TRBD1 (6 bases). V was clipped by 1 base and J by 2 bases, with 14 bases between them. The CDR3 is 16 residues long. The germline CDR1 and CDR2 sequences are SNHLY and FYNNEI. CDR3 coding DNA: TGTGCCAGCAGTGAAGAATACCCGAGGGGGAACTATGGCTACACCTTC. Amino acids: CASSEEYPRGNYGYTF.

This clonotype was counted at least ten times. This chain connects TRBV7-2 to TRBJ1-1; D ambiguous. CDR3 length equals 14 residues. Germline V lookup: CDR1 SGHTA, CDR2 FQGNSA. V lost 0 bases and J 4 bases, leaving 9 bases between the germline ends. The CDR3 protein is CASSLAITGTEAFF. CDR3 DNA sequence: TGTGCCAGCAGCTTAGCCATTACTGGCACTGAAGCTTTCTTT.

This clonotype has just a few counts. V usage is TRBV5-1 and J usage is TRBJ2-1, with D maybe TRBD2 (5 bases). CDR1 SGHRS and CDR2 YFSETQ come from the germline V gene. The CDR3 consists of 15 residues. The ends were cut back, 3 bases at V and 0 bases at J, with 10 bases in the middle. The CDR3 region is CASSSTRSSYNEQFF. In DNA form, the CDR3 reads TGCGCCAGCAGCTCTACTAGGAGCTCCTACAATGAGCAGTTCTTC.

The chain links TRBV19 to TRBJ2-1; the match to TRBD2 covers 14 bases. The CDR3 spans 18 residues. With V trimmed by 5 bases and J by 8 bases, 14 bases remained unmatched. Germline V gene data show CDR1 as LNHDA and CDR2 as SQIVND (reference sequence). The CDR3: CASSPVLGTSGSWDEQFF. The CDR3 DNA reads as TGTGCCAGTAGTCCCGTACTCGGGACTAGCGGGAGCTGGGATGAGCAGTTCTTC.

This clonotype was seen a few times. V gene TRBV5-5 combines with J gene TRBJ1-2; possible D gene TRBD1, 5 bases. Trimming took off 4 bases at V and 6 bases at J, with 13 bases between the two ends. Germline CDR1 is SGHKS and CDR2 is YYEKEE (reference sequence). The CDR3 consists of 13 residues. The CDR3 bases are TGTGCCAGCAGCCTAGGACATGCGGATGGCTACACCTTC. Its translation: CASSLGHADGYTF.

This clonotype has more than one count but fewer than ten. CDR3 amino acids: CSVSIATYEQYF. The CDR3 DNA reads as TGCAGCGTTTCCATTGCGACCTACGAGCAGTACTTC. The gene calls are TRBV29-1 and TRBJ2-7; D is uncertain. Trimming removed 5 bases from V and 2 bases from J, with 10 bases in between. Germline assignment: CDR1 SQVTM and CDR2 ANQGSEA. This CDR3 region has 12 residues.

This clonotype was seen repeatedly, ten times or more. The chain recombines TRBV7-2 with TRBJ1-2; D not resolved. The germline V gene encodes CDR1 SGHTA and CDR2 FQGNSA. The V end was cut by 0 bases, the J end by 6 bases, with 14 bases between. The CDR3 contains 15 residues. CDR3 sequence reads: CASSLAGGGLDGYTF. For the CDR3, the DNA is TGTGCCAGCAGCTTAGCAGGTGGAGGGTTAGATGGCTACACCTTC.

In this sample, this clonotype turned up many times. The rearrangement links TRBV7-3 to TRBJ1-1; 10 bases align to TRBD1. The germline gives CDR1 SGHTA, CDR2 FQGTGA. Unmatched junction bases numbered 7, after V lost 5 bases and J lost 4 bases. The CDR3 is made up of 15 amino acids. The CDR3 bases are TGTGCCAGCAGCCCTCGACAGGGGGCCGGCACTGAAGCTTTCTTT. It specifies CASSPRQGAGTEAFF. Combining the CDR3 with reference TRBV7-3 and TRBJ1-1 gives the whole variable domain GAGVSQTPSNKVTEKGKYVELRCDPISGHTALYWYRQSLGQGPEFLIYFQGTGAADDSGLPNDRFFAVRPEGSVSTLKIQRTERGDSAVYLCASSPRQGAGTEAFFGQGTRLTVV.

The chain recombines TRBV29-1 with TRBJ2-3; 7 nucleotides match TRBD2. Germline V gives CDR1 SQVTM, CDR2 ANQGSEA. This CDR3 comprises 16 residues. Trimming at V came to 3 bases and at J to 3 bases, leaving 12 bases not matched to a gene. The CDR3 region is CSVDPRTRQRTDTQYF. The CDR3 DNA is TGCAGCGTTGACCCACGGACTAGACAAAGGACAGATACGCAGTATTTT.

There are many counts of this clonotype. The chain uses TRBV28 and TRBJ2-7; 13 nucleotides align to TRBD2. V lost 4 bases and J lost 4; bases outside the gene matches: 7. This CDR3 is built from 16 residues. The germline V gene has CDR1 MDHEN and CDR2 SYDVKM. The DNA of the CDR3 is TGTGCCAGCAGTTCTACTAGCGGGAGGGCCAGGTACGAGCAGTACTTC. Translation gives CASSSTSGRARYEQYF.

This clonotype came up many times. This sequence joins TRBV25-1 and TRBJ1-3; D call uncertain. Between the trimmed V and J ends, which lost 9 bases and 0 bases, there was a span of 6 bases. This CDR3 contains 12 residues. The germline V gene has CDR1 MGHDK and CDR2 SYGVNS. The CDR3 DNA sequence: TGTGCCAGTTCAGACTCTGGAAACACCATATATTTT. Translating it yields CASSDSGNTIYF.

This clonotype showed up just a few times. The V call is TRBV28, the J call TRBJ2-1; D is ambiguous. The germline CDR1 and CDR2 sequences are MDHEN and SYDVKM. The V gene lost 7 bases and the J gene lost 10 bases, with 14 bases spanning the gap. This CDR3 is built from 12 residues. The CDR3 DNA sequence: TGTGCCAGCAATCAACCGAATCGGGAGCAGTTCTTC. It translates to CASNQPNREQFF.

This clonotype was detected a few times. CDR3 coding DNA: TGCAGTGCTAGCCCCGAGACTGAAGCTTTCTTT. This gives the protein CSASPETEAFF. J is TRBJ1-1 and V is TRBV20-1; D ambiguous. V lost 3 bases to trimming and J lost 5 bases, with 7 bases between them. This CDR3 has 11 amino acids. The germline gives CDR1 DFQATT, CDR2 SNEGSKA (reference sequence).

V and J are TRBV5-1 and TRBJ2-7, with a tentative D call TRBD1 (6 bases). Trimming took off 0 bases at V and 5 bases at J, with 12 bases between the two ends. Germline CDR1 reads SGHRS; CDR2 reads YFSETQ. The CDR3 runs 14 residues. CDR3 amino acids: CASSLERGSDEQYF. The DNA of the CDR3 is TGCGCCAGCAGCTTGGAAAGGGGGAGCGACGAGCAGTACTTC.

This clonotype was found many times. The genes are TRBV7-2 and TRBJ2-7; 8 nucleotides agree with TRBD2. The germline gives CDR1 SGHTA, CDR2 FQGNSA. The length of the CDR3 is 17 residues. V was clipped by 1 base and J by 1 base; unmatched bases: 9. The CDR3 spells CASSLEISGALSYEQYF. CDR3 DNA: TGTGCCAGCAGCTTAGAGATTAGCGGGGCTCTTTCCTACGAGCAGTACTTC.

On this clonotype: The junction does not match germline at one end; this may be a read error. The chain uses TRBV23-1 and TRBJ1-1; unclear D gene. TRBV23-1 is recorded as an ORF, its role being uncertain. This CDR3 spans 14 amino acids. CDR3 sequence reads: CAIISPTASAEPFF. CDR3 coding DNA: TGCGCCATTATCTCGCCCACGGCTAGCGCTGAACCTTTCTTT.

The gene calls are TRBV28 and TRBJ2-7; possible D gene TRBD1, 5 bases. CDR3 length equals 14 residues. Trimming stripped 2 bases from V and 6 bases from J, with 14 bases between. Germline CDR1 reads MDHEN; CDR2 reads SYDVKM. The CDR3 DNA follows: TGTGCCAGCAGTTTAGGGCAGGGCGGAGCCGAGCAGTACTTC. Encoded protein: CASSLGQGGAEQYF.